Included here is one TCR beta chain sequence, with context. Only Caucasian adults living in Nashville, Tennessee served as donors. This record comes from a study of shared clonotypes between healthy human individuals. The assay was immunoSEQ multiplex PCR, and TCRdb's table has in-frame clones only and misses some. The sample lists fewer than 3 million clones, 85% to 95% occurring once. Sequencing was carried out using naive CD4+ T cells from PBMCs. The subset is: CD45RA+ positively selected. This clonotype originated in a man aged 18 to 30 in good health. Some clones in this sample may be carry-over from other donors' samples.

CDR3 loop: CASAHRGGNQPQHF. CDR3 DNA: TGTGCCAGTGCCCACAGGGGTGGCAATCAGCCCCAGCATTTT. This chain connects TRBV19 to TRBJ1-5, with 7 bases that match TRBD1. CDR1 LNHDA and CDR2 SQIVND come from the germline V gene (reference sequence). Germline trimming cut 8 bases from V and 2 bases from J; bases unmatched to any gene: 6. CDR3 length: 14 residues. Full variable domain (remainder filled in from reference TRBV19 and TRBJ1-5): DGGITQSPKYLFRKEGQNVTLSCEQNLNHDAMYWYRQDPGQGLRLIYYSQIVNDFQKGDIAEGYSVSREKKESFPLTVTSAQKNPTAFYLCASAHRGGNQPQHFGDGTRLSIL.